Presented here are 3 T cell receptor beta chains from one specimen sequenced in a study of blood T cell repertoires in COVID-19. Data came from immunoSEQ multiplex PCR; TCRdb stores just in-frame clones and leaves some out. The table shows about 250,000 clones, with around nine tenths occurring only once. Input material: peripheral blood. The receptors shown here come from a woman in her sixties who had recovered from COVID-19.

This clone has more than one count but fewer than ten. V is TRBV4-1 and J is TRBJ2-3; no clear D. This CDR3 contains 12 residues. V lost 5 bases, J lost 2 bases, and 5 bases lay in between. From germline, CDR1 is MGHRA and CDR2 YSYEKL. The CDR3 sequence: CASSSHTDTQYF. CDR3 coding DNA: TGCGCCAGCAGCTCCCACACAGATACGCAGTATTTT.

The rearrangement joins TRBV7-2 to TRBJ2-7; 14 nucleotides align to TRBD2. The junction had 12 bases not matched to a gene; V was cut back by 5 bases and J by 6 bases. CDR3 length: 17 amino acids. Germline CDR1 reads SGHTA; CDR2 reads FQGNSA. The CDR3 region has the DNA TGTGCCAGCAGCCCAGCCGGGACTAGCGGGGGCAGGGGCGAGCAGTACTTC. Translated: CASSPAGTSGGRGEQYF.

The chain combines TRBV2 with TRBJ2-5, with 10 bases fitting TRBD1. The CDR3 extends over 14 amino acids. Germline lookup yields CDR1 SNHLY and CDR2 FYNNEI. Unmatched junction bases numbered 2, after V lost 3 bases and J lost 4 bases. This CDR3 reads CASSETGGRETQYF. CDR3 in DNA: TGTGCCAGCAGTGAGACAGGGGGCCGAGAGACCCAGTACTTC.